These 29 T cell receptor beta chains share one sample of origin, sequenced in a study of cytomegalovirus exposure and HLA in healthy donors. The primer mix had 60 Vbeta and 13 Jbeta primers. Produced via immunoSEQ multiplex PCR; TCRdb's table is partial and in-frame only. The listing contains approximately 200,000 clones. The sequenced sample was PBMCs. All receptors derive from a boy aged 5-17 years in good health and CMV-seronegative.

The J gene is TRBJ2-1, the V gene TRBV5-1; 8 bases are shared with TRBD2. Unmatched junction bases numbered 17, after V lost 3 bases and J lost 3 bases. This CDR3 is built from 19 residues. Germline V CDR1 and CDR2: SGHRS, YFSETQ. The CDR3 nucleotides read TGCGCCAGCAGCTCATGGAATCTTTCCTTGGCGGGGGGCTACAATGAGCAGTTCTTC. Protein sequence: CASSSWNLSLAGGYNEQFF. The whole variable domain, filled in from reference TRBV5-1 and TRBJ2-1, reads KAGVTQTPRYLIKTRGQQVTLSCSPISGHRSVSWYQQTPGQGLQFLFEYFSETQRNKGNFPGRFSGRQFSNSRSEMNVSTLELGDSALYLCASSSWNLSLAGGYNEQFFGPGTRLTVL.

CDR3 DNA: TGTGCCAGCAGCCTAAGGACAGGGGGTGTAAATGGCTACACCTTC. Translation: CASSLRTGGVNGYTF. The chain carries TRBV7-8 and TRBJ1-2; 10 bases are a match to TRBD1. The CDR3 sequence is 15 residues long. Germline V gene lookup returns CDR1 SGHVS and CDR2 FQNEAQ. V trimming: 5 bases; J trimming: 6 bases; junction bases outside the gene matches: 9.

The rearrangement joins TRBV7-8 to TRBJ2-2; TRBD1 matches 9 bases. V dropped 4 bases and J dropped 3; count of bases not matched to a gene: 12. The CDR3 runs 18 residues. Germline CDR1 and CDR2: SGHVS and FQNEAQ. CDR3 region: CASSSSIRDREYTGELFF. In nucleotides, the CDR3 is TGTGCCAGCAGCTCCAGTATTCGGGACAGGGAGTACACCGGGGAGCTGTTTTTT.

The chain combines TRBV6-6 with TRBJ2-7, with 9 bases lining up with TRBD2. The germline CDR1 and CDR2 sequences are MNHNY and SVGAGI (reference sequence). There are 15 residues in the CDR3. Unmatched junction bases numbered 8, after V lost 5 bases and J lost 3 bases. CDR3 in amino acids: CASSDRVAGDYEQYF. CDR3 nucleotide sequence: TGTGCCAGCAGTGACCGGGTAGCGGGGGACTACGAGCAGTACTTC.

The chain carries TRBV14 and TRBJ2-7; no clear D gene. The CDR3 length is 15 residues. V was cut by 0 bases and J by 7 bases, with 16 bases left in between. CDR1 is SGHDN, CDR2 FVKESK, per germline. The CDR3 bases are TGTGCCAGCAGCCAAGATCGGCAGAGTCGGAGTGAGCAGTACTTC. Protein product: CASSQDRQSRSEQYF.

The chain carries TRBV6-5 and TRBJ1-6; D not certain. CDR1 MNHEY and CDR2 SVGAGI come from the germline V gene. V lost 3 bases to trimming and J lost 7 bases, with 13 bases between them. CDR3 size: 15 residues. CDR3 protein: CASSYMEGLNSPLHF. The DNA for the CDR3 is TGTGCCAGCAGTTATATGGAGGGTCTAAATTCACCCCTCCACTTT.

The chain uses TRBV7-3 and TRBJ2-3; 7 bases are shared with TRBD2. This CDR3 is built from 16 residues. V shed 5 bases and J 6 bases; nucleotides not matched to a gene: 14. CDR1 is SGHTA, CDR2 FQGTGA, per germline. The CDR3 spells CASSPGLRGIVDTQYF. CDR3 nucleotide sequence: TGTGCCAGCAGCCCAGGGTTGCGGGGGATTGTGGATACGCAGTATTTT.

The chain employs TRBV2 and TRBJ2-3; TRBD1 is a possible D gene (5 bases). CDR3 length: 15 residues. Germline V gives CDR1 SNHLY, CDR2 FYNNEI. V lost 6 bases and J 2 bases, leaving 15 bases between the germline ends. The CDR3 spells CASRVDSLNTDTQYF. In DNA, the CDR3 is TGTGCCAGCAGGGTTGACAGTCTGAACACAGATACGCAGTATTTT. The entire variable domain, with the rest obtained from reference TRBV2 and TRBJ2-3, is as follows: EPEVTQTPSHQVTQMGQEVILRCVPISNHLYFYWYRQILGQKVEFLVSFYNNEISEKSEIFDDQFSVERPDGSNFTLKIRSTKLEDSAMYFCASRVDSLNTDTQYFGPGTRLTVL.

The V gene is TRBV6-5, the J gene TRBJ1-1; TRBD1 might be the D (6 bases). This CDR3 has 13 amino acids. Germline V CDR1 and CDR2: MNHEY, SVGAGI. Trimming cost V 4 bases and J 7 bases, with 13 bases left between them. CDR3: CASSLQGQLEAFF. In nucleotides, the CDR3 is TGTGCCAGCAGTTTACAGGGCCAGCTTGAAGCTTTCTTT.

The V gene is TRBV29-1, the J gene TRBJ2-1; possibly TRBD1 for D (6 bases). Germline-derived CDR1 and CDR2 are SQVTM and ANQGSEA. The CDR3 is 14 residues long. The V and J ends lost 7 bases and 2 bases respectively, with 15 bases between them. The CDR3 loop is CSAQGGETYNEQFF. For the CDR3, the DNA is TGCAGCGCCCAAGGGGGAGAGACCTACAATGAGCAGTTCTTC.

The chain has TRBV9 and TRBJ2-6; D perhaps matches TRBD2 (5 bases). Germline V gives CDR1 SGDLS, CDR2 YYNGEE. The CDR3 has 16 amino acids. V gave up 3 bases and J gave up 4 bases, with 14 bases separating them. In nucleotides, the CDR3 is TGTGCCAGCAGCGCAACACCTAGCCTGGGGGCCAACGTCCTGACTTTC. Translating gives CASSATPSLGANVLTF.

This sequence joins TRBV5-4 and TRBJ2-3; 12 nucleotides agree with TRBD2. The CDR3 loop spans 17 amino acids. V was pared by 4 bases and J by 4 bases, with 10 bases of the junction left unmatched. Germline V lookup: CDR1 SGHNT, CDR2 YYREEE (reference sequence). Here the CDR3 reads CASSDPLAGGLSDTQYF. The CDR3 bases are TGTGCCAGCAGCGACCCACTAGCGGGGGGTTTGTCAGATACGCAGTATTTT.

The chain recombines TRBV27 with TRBJ1-1; no clear D gene. CDR1 and CDR2 from the germline V gene are MNHEY and SMNVEV (reference sequence). V gave up 5 bases and J gave up 1 base, with 11 bases separating them. This CDR3 contains 14 residues. The CDR3 nucleotides read TGTGCCAGCAGTGTTGTGCGGGAGAACACTGAAGCTTTCTTT. This translates into CASSVVRENTEAFF.

The rearrangement links TRBV2 to TRBJ1-2; D not resolved. The CDR3 has 13 residues. The V gene's germline CDR1 is SNHLY and CDR2 FYNNEI. The germline V and J ends were trimmed by 2 bases and 2 bases, with 6 bases remaining between them. In DNA form, the CDR3 reads TGTGCCAGCAGTGAACCAGGCAACTATGGCTACACCTTC. Amino acids: CASSEPGNYGYTF.

V is TRBV9 and J is TRBJ1-5, with a tentative D call TRBD1 (6 bases). The CDR3 is 15 amino acids. V was cut by 4 bases and J by 5 bases, with 16 bases left in between. Per the germline V gene, CDR1 is SGDLS and CDR2 is YYNGEE. CDR3 sequence (DNA): TGTGCCAGCAGCACAGGGACCGAGTTTCATCAGCCCCAGCATTTT. Its protein product is CASSTGTEFHQPQHF. Full variable domain (missing parts from reference TRBV9 and TRBJ1-5): DSGVTQTPKHLITATGQRVTLRCSPRSGDLSVYWYQQSLDQGLQFLIQYYNGEERAKGNILERFSAQQFPDLHSELNLSSLELGDSALYFCASSTGTEFHQPQHFGDGTRLSIL.

The V gene is TRBV27, the J gene TRBJ1-1; D is unclear. Trimming cost V 5 bases and J 3 bases, with 16 bases left between them. CDR3 length: 15 residues. Germline V lookup: CDR1 MNHEY, CDR2 SMNVEV (reference sequence). DNA of the CDR3: TGTGCCAGCAGTCCTTGGGAACCCGGGGACACTGAAGCTTTCTTT. As protein: CASSPWEPGDTEAFF.

The J gene is TRBJ2-1, the V gene TRBV7-2, with 9 bases matching TRBD2. The CDR3 extends over 15 amino acids. Per germline, CDR1 SGHTA and CDR2 FQGNSA. J gave up 8 bases and V 4 bases, and 9 bases lay outside the gene matches. This CDR3 is CASSWREAGGYEQFF. The CDR3 DNA is TGTGCCAGCAGCTGGAGAGAAGCGGGGGGCTATGAGCAGTTCTTC.

The gene calls are TRBV15 and TRBJ2-7, with 8 nucleotides matching TRBD1. J was trimmed by 2 bases and V by 1 base; bases with no gene match: 7. The CDR3 spans 16 residues. The V gene's germline CDR1 is LNHNV and CDR2 YYDKDF (reference sequence). The CDR3 is CATSRVGDRGTYEQYF. The CDR3 coding sequence is TGTGCCACCAGCAGAGTGGGAGACAGGGGTACCTACGAGCAGTACTTC.

The chain is built from TRBV5-4 and TRBJ2-5, with TRBD2 identical over 11 bases. J was trimmed by 3 bases and V by 2 bases; bases with no gene match: 3. Looked up from germline, CDR1 is SGHNT and CDR2 is YYREEE (reference sequence). The CDR3 has 15 residues. The CDR3 spells CASSFRLAGKETQYF. Written as DNA, the CDR3 is TGTGCCAGCAGCTTCCGACTAGCGGGAAAAGAGACCCAGTACTTC.

This rearrangement joins TRBV9 to TRBJ2-5; D gene ambiguous. Germline V gives CDR1 SGDLS, CDR2 YYNGEE. The CDR3 runs to 14 residues. Trimming cost V 0 bases and J 6 bases, with 12 bases left between them. CDR3 in DNA: TGTGCCAGCAGCGTAGCGGCAACAGAGAAGACCCAGTACTTC. Its translation: CASSVAATEKTQYF.

This sequence joins TRBV6-1 and TRBJ2-7; 11 positions agree with TRBD2. There are 15 residues in the CDR3. The ends lost 3 bases at V and 3 bases at J; junction bases unmatched: 4. CDR1 and CDR2 (germline): MNHNS, SASEGT. CDR3 in DNA: TGTGCCAGCAGTGATCCAGGGACTAGCGGCTACGAGCAGTACTTC. This sequence encodes CASSDPGTSGYEQYF.

The rearrangement uses TRBV6-5 and TRBJ1-1; 12 bases map to TRBD1. V was clipped by 8 bases and J by 1 base; unmatched bases: 5. The V gene's germline CDR1 is MNHEY and CDR2 SVGAGI. The CDR3 contains 15 residues. The CDR3 reads CASGRDRGRNTEAFF. In DNA, the CDR3 is TGTGCCAGCGGACGGGACAGGGGGCGGAACACTGAAGCTTTCTTT.

This rearrangement joins TRBV7-2 to TRBJ2-1; no clear D. Germline CDR1 SGHTA, CDR2 FQGNSA. Deletions cut 1 base from V and 1 base from J, with 8 bases between. The CDR3 has 15 residues. This CDR3 reads CASSLVPSSYNEQFF. CDR3 DNA sequence: TGTGCCAGCAGCTTAGTCCCGTCGTCCTACAATGAGCAGTTCTTC.

The CDR3 bases are TGTGCCAGTACCCCGGGGGGGTATACGCAGTATTTT. Translation: CASTPGGYTQYF. The genes are TRBV19 and TRBJ2-3; TRBD2 agrees at 8 bases. V shed 7 bases, J shed 7 bases, and the junction held 4 bases outside the gene matches. CDR3 length: 12 residues. From germline, CDR1 is LNHDA and CDR2 SQIVND (reference sequence).

The chain employs TRBV6-1 and TRBJ2-7; 7 bases are shared with TRBD1. CDR3 size: 14 residues. The germline CDR1 and CDR2 sequences are MNHNS and SASEGT. Germline trimming cut 4 bases from V and 4 bases from J; bases unmatched to any gene: 7. The CDR3 sequence is CASSVGQDSYEQYF. The CDR3, as DNA: TGTGCCAGCAGTGTTGGACAGGATTCTTACGAGCAGTACTTC.

The chain links TRBV10-3 to TRBJ2-5; TRBD1 might be the D (5 bases). Trimming pared 11 bases from V and 3 bases from J, leaving 16 bases between. The CDR3 length is 13 residues. Germline V CDR1 and CDR2: ENHRY, SYGVKD. This chain's CDR3 is CASKDTNKETQYF. The CDR3 DNA sequence: TGTGCCTCTAAGGACACGAATAAAGAGACCCAGTACTTC.

The V and J genes are TRBV11-2 and TRBJ2-1; 8 nucleotides match TRBD2. Germline lookup yields CDR1 SGHAT and CDR2 FQNNGV. Trimming cost V 5 bases and J 0 bases; bases outside gene matches: 6. This CDR3 region has 16 residues. The chain's CDR3 is CASSKIAGNSYNEQFF. CDR3 DNA sequence: TGTGCCAGCAGCAAGATAGCGGGGAACTCCTACAATGAGCAGTTCTTC.

This chain joins TRBV6-5 and TRBJ2-6; tentatively, D is TRBD1 (6 bases). Germline V gene data show CDR1 as MNHEY and CDR2 as SVGAGI. V was pared by 4 bases and J by 0 bases, with 10 bases between. The CDR3 has 16 residues. CDR3 residues: CASSWDKRSGANVLTF. The CDR3 DNA is TGTGCCAGCAGTTGGGACAAACGCTCTGGGGCCAACGTCCTGACTTTC.

The chain uses TRBV5-4 and TRBJ2-6; D is perhaps TRBD2 (5 bases). CDR3 length equals 16 residues. The germline V gene encodes CDR1 SGHNT and CDR2 YYREEE (reference sequence). The ends were cut back, 5 bases at V and 0 bases at J, with 12 bases in the middle. The CDR3 region has the DNA TGTGCCAGCAGTTCGGGGATCTCCTCTGGGGCCAACGTCCTGACTTTC. It encodes CASSSGISSGANVLTF.